These T cell receptor beta chains were read from a single sample in a study of T and B cells in COVID-19 patients. Via MiXCR, TCRdb re-called the multiplex PCR reads, giving one row per CDR3 protein. The sample holds 8,300 or so distinct CDR3 sequences; roughly 25% are singletons and the top ten take roughly 17%. Sequencing was carried out using blood. These receptors were collected from a human donor with active COVID-19. Both conserved end residues are part of each CDR3. Each record gives: V gene, CDR3 protein.

v_gene: TRBV29-1; CDR3aa: CSVVGLAFSYNEQFF
v_gene: TRBV12-3/TRBV12-4; CDR3aa: CASRRAEKLFF
v_gene: TRBV4-3; CDR3aa: CASSQRQGTPLHF
v_gene: TRBV5-4; CDR3aa: CASSLDLPETQYF
v_gene: TRBV5-1; CDR3aa: CASSLGLAGGHKTQYF
v_gene: TRBV5-1; CDR3aa: CASSLESQLGQFF
v_gene: TRBV10-2; CDR3aa: CASSESQGYVETQYF
v_gene: TRBV27; CDR3aa: CASSLRGYSNQPQHF
v_gene: TRBV19; CDR3aa: CASSRLPGGYYEKYF
v_gene: TRBV6-5; CDR3aa: CASSYGKGWHGELFF
v_gene: TRBV6-2/TRBV6-3; CDR3aa: CASSYQQGNTEAFF
v_gene: TRBV5-5; CDR3aa: CASSLRGGNQPQHF
v_gene: TRBV7-4; CDR3aa: CASSQAGGSYEQYF
v_gene: TRBV24-1; CDR3aa: CATSDRAGLGEYNEQFF
v_gene: TRBV10-3; CDR3aa: CAISGDTDTQYF
v_gene: TRBV6-1; CDR3aa: CASSDREDTGELFF
v_gene: TRBV15; CDR3aa: CATSSAGRGRNEQFF
v_gene: TRBV6-1; CDR3aa: CASRNSGQGNNEQFF
v_gene: TRBV5-1; CDR3aa: CASSTTGFGNTIYF
v_gene: TRBV14; CDR3aa: CASSQRAGLLAHEQYF
v_gene: TRBV5-5; CDR3aa: CASSPYSAYNSPLHF
v_gene: TRBV4-3; CDR3aa: CASSQDRTSTVLAFF
v_gene: TRBV21-1; CDR3aa: CASSKKTGTSGSYNEQFF
v_gene: TRBV29-1; CDR3aa: CSVAIRGPTYEQYF
v_gene: TRBV5-6; CDR3aa: CASSLGASSGYTF
v_gene: TRBV7-9; CDR3aa: CASSLQTGPYNEQFF
v_gene: TRBV18; CDR3aa: CASSPPRGGQETQYF
v_gene: TRBV6-5; CDR3aa: CASSYSGGHHPYEQYF
v_gene: TRBV18; CDR3aa: CASSPELEKTQYF
v_gene: TRBV7-7; CDR3aa: CASSLSGGGEKLFF
v_gene: TRBV19; CDR3aa: CASSTSGTGSDEQYF
v_gene: TRBV12-3/TRBV12-4; CDR3aa: CASSLDWLDVTMNTEAFF
v_gene: TRBV12-3/TRBV12-4; CDR3aa: CASSLAGTEKLFF
v_gene: TRBV5-1; CDR3aa: CASSWETVSSYNEQFF
v_gene: TRBV6-2/TRBV6-3; CDR3aa: CASSYSTSGADTQYF
v_gene: TRBV20-1; CDR3aa: CSARAGVLLGYTF
v_gene: TRBV7-6; CDR3aa: CASSGAVQREGLRAYNEQFF
v_gene: TRBV6-1; CDR3aa: CASSEALGQGGEKLFF
v_gene: TRBV6-2/TRBV6-3; CDR3aa: CASSYHGEQYF
v_gene: TRBV6-5; CDR3aa: CASSYWSSGETQYF
v_gene: TRBV27; CDR3aa: CASSLSGREQYF
v_gene: TRBV14; CDR3aa: CASSQDRAISPLHF
v_gene: TRBV5-6; CDR3aa: CASSTGQGNYEQYF
v_gene: TRBV6-5; CDR3aa: CASSPQGGGSGNTIYF
v_gene: TRBV18; CDR3aa: CASSPGRGTDTQYF
v_gene: TRBV18; CDR3aa: CASSPDQTSTDTQYF
v_gene: TRBV5-1; CDR3aa: CASSPDGTSGKRQFF
v_gene: TRBV27; CDR3aa: CASVGLAGGDNEQFF